This T cell receptor beta chain was obtained from a study of shared clonotypes between healthy human individuals. Findings of the study overall: Memory subsets generally showed smaller estimated richness than naive subsets did.

Sequenced by immunoSEQ multiplex PCR; TCRdb stores in-frame clones only, minus some. The sample shows approximately 2.3 million clones, approximately 95% of them seen only once. About this clone itself: Its cognate antigen is unknown.

The germline V and J ends were trimmed by 2 bases and 12 bases, with 14 bases remaining between them. Looked up from germline, CDR1 is PRHDT and CDR2 is FYEKMQ (reference sequence). This CDR3 has 13 amino acids. The chain joins TRBV13 to TRBJ2-1; the D is unclear. Sequenced material: naive CD4+ T cells from PBMCs. This sample's subset: CD45RA+ positively selected. The sequence derives from a man younger than 35 in good health. Some clones in this sample may be carry-over from other donors' samples. The chain's CDR3 is CASSLRSPLGQFF. CDR3 bases: TGTGCCAGCAGCTTAAGATCCCCCCTTGGGCAGTTCTTC.